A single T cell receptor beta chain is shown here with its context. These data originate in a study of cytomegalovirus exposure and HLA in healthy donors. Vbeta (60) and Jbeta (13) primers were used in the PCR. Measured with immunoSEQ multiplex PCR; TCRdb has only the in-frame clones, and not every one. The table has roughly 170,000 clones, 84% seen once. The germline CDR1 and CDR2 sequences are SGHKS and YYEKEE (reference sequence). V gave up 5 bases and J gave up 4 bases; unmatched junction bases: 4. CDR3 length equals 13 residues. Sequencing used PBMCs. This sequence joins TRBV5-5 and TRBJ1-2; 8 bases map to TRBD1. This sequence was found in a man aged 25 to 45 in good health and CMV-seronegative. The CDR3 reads CASSSTGAYGYTF. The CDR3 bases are TGTGCCAGCAGTTCGACAGGGGCCTATGGCTACACCTTC. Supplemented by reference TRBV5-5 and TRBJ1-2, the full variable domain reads DAGVTQSPTHLIKTRGQQVTLRCSPISGHKSVSWYQQVLGQGPQFIFQYYEKEERGRGNFPDRFSARQFPNYSSELNVNALLLGDSALYLCASSSTGAYGYTFGSGTRLTVV.